A single sample is the source of the 17 T cell receptor beta chains below, sequenced in a study of radiation and T cells in renal cell carcinoma. Time point given: baseline pretreatment blood. As for treatment: 15 Gy SBRT to primary tumor, nephrectomy 4 weeks later. Produced via immunoSEQ multiplex PCR; TCRdb's table is partial and in-frame only. The sample holds 140,000 to 150,000 clones, roughly 90% seen once. This material consisted of blood, taken from a patient whose treatment included radiotherapy and nephrectomy. The source of these receptors is a woman between 65 and 79 years old with renal cell carcinoma.

This clone has a single count. This chain connects TRBV27 to TRBJ1-1; 7 nucleotides line up with TRBD1. Germline CDR1 is MNHEY and CDR2 is SMNVEV (reference sequence). V gave up 5 bases and J gave up 1 base; unmatched junction bases: 4. CDR3 length: 14 residues. The CDR3 reads CASSHRDRNTEAFF. The CDR3 DNA sequence: TGTGCCAGCAGTCACCGGGACAGGAACACTGAAGCTTTCTTT.

The table lists this clone with a few counts. The gene calls are TRBV9 and TRBJ1-2; a weak D match, TRBD1 (6 bases). Trimming cost V 0 bases and J 7 bases, with 16 bases left between them. Per the germline V gene, CDR1 is SGDLS and CDR2 is YYNGEE. The CDR3 is 15 amino acids. The CDR3 DNA sequence: TGTGCCAGCAGCGTAGAAATTTCGGGGGGCGGTGGCTACACCTTC. Translated, it gives CASSVEISGGGGYTF. The full variable domain, in which reference TRBV9 and TRBJ1-2 provide the parts outside the CDR3, is DSGVTQTPKHLITATGQRVTLRCSPRSGDLSVYWYQQSLDQGLQFLIQYYNGEERAKGNILERFSAQQFPDLHSELNLSSLELGDSALYFCASSVEISGGGGYTFGSGTRLTVV.

The chain is built from TRBV15 and TRBJ2-3; D unresolved. Germline V gene data show CDR1 as LNHNV and CDR2 as YYDKDF (reference sequence). The CDR3 length is 13 residues. V lost 3 bases to trimming and J lost 2 bases, with 6 bases between them. The CDR3 region is CATSRASTDTQYF. CDR3 bases: TGTGCCACCAGCAGGGCTTCCACAGATACGCAGTATTTT.

The sample holds a few counts of this clone. The genes are TRBV2 and TRBJ1-1; D uncertain. Trimming shortened V by 2 bases and J by 10 bases, and 8 bases separated the two germline ends. The germline CDR1 and CDR2 sequences are SNHLY and FYNNEI. CDR3 size: 11 residues. The CDR3 sequence: CASSEWVGAFF. The CDR3 DNA is TGTGCCAGCAGTGAATGGGTGGGAGCTTTCTTT.

This sequence joins TRBV15 and TRBJ1-5; D is unresolved. CDR1 LNHNV and CDR2 YYDKDF come from the germline V gene (reference sequence). V was pared by 0 bases and J by 9 bases, with 12 bases between. The length of the CDR3 is 14 residues. In nucleotides, the CDR3 is TGTGCCACCAGCAGAGATCTGGGCAGGCTGCCCCAGCATTTT. It translates to CATSRDLGRLPQHF.

The chain couples TRBV19 to TRBJ1-5; maybe TRBD1 (6 bases). Germline loops: CDR1 LNHDA, CDR2 SQIVND (reference sequence). CDR3 length: 15 amino acids. V dropped 3 bases and J dropped 1 base, with 10 bases sitting between them. CDR3 region: CASSIWGQSNQPQHF. CDR3 nucleotides: TGTGCCAGTAGTATCTGGGGGCAAAGCAATCAGCCCCAGCATTTT.

This clone occurred a few times. V and J are TRBV19 and TRBJ1-1; the D gene is possibly TRBD1 (6 bases). Looked up from germline, CDR1 is LNHDA and CDR2 is SQIVND (reference sequence). The CDR3 is 15 amino acids. Trimming removed 4 bases from V and 3 bases from J, with 15 bases in between. The CDR3, as DNA: TGTGCCAGTAGTAAGGGACGGGGGCGCGACACTGAAGCTTTCTTT. As protein: CASSKGRGRDTEAFF.

As DNA, the CDR3 is TGTGCCAGCAGCCCTCGTTCACCGGGACAGGGGATAGGTGGGGCCAACGTCCTGACTTTC. Translating gives CASSPRSPGQGIGGANVLTF. The chain uses TRBV9 and TRBJ2-6, with 10 bases fitting TRBD1. Germline V gene sequence: CDR1 SGDLS, CDR2 YYNGEE. Germline trimming cut 4 bases from V and 3 bases from J; bases unmatched to any gene: 16. The CDR3 length is 20 residues.

In DNA form, the CDR3 reads TGCGCCAGCAGCGGTGGACGACAGGGTACTGGCTACACCTTC. This encodes CASSGGRQGTGYTF. This chain links TRBV5-1 with TRBJ1-2; 7 nucleotides agree with TRBD1. The CDR3 spans 14 residues. CDR1 is SGHRS and CDR2 is YFSETQ in the germline V gene. J was trimmed by 7 bases and V by 4 bases; bases with no gene match: 10.

V is TRBV7-2 and J is TRBJ2-1; the D gene is possibly TRBD1 (6 bases). CDR3 size: 13 residues. Germline V lookup: CDR1 SGHTA, CDR2 FQGNSA. Trimming pared 8 bases from V and 9 bases from J, leaving 17 bases between. This chain's CDR3 is CASDKSGVAEQFF. DNA of the CDR3: TGTGCCAGCGACAAGTCAGGGGTCGCTGAGCAGTTCTTC.

The chain links TRBV9 to TRBJ2-2; 9 bases match TRBD1. The CDR3 runs 16 residues. V lost 3 bases to trimming and J lost 4 bases; unmatched junction nucleotides: 7. Per the germline V gene, CDR1 is SGDLS and CDR2 is YYNGEE. Here the CDR3 DNA reads TGTGCCAGCAGCGCCATACAGGGGGCCGGCACCGGGGAGCTGTTTTTT. It encodes CASSAIQGAGTGELFF.

The V call is TRBV7-9, the J call TRBJ1-1; D unclear. Trimming pared 0 bases from V and 4 bases from J, leaving 6 bases between. The V gene's germline CDR1 is SEHNR and CDR2 FQNEAQ (reference sequence). This CDR3 comprises 13 residues. The CDR3 nucleotides read TGTGCCAGCAGCTTAGCTCGGGCCACTGAAGCTTTCTTT. Protein: CASSLARATEAFF.

The chain employs TRBV7-2 and TRBJ1-5; TRBD1 matches at 8 bases. The length of the CDR3 is 14 residues. The trim removed 1 base at V and 7 bases at J, leaving 3 bases unmatched. In germline, CDR1 is SGHTA, CDR2 FQGNSA. DNA of the CDR3: TGTGCCAGCAGCTTAGGGACAGGGCGGCAGCCCCAGCATTTT. This translates into CASSLGTGRQPQHF.

This chain connects TRBV7-9 to TRBJ2-5, with 15 bases aligning to TRBD2. CDR3 length: 16 amino acids. V lost 6 bases, J lost 2 bases, and 4 bases stayed unmatched. CDR1 is SEHNR, CDR2 FQNEAQ, per germline (reference sequence). CDR3 sequence: CASSIGTSGGQETQYF. CDR3 coding DNA: TGTGCCAGCAGTATCGGGACTAGCGGGGGGCAAGAGACCCAGTACTTC.

The chain couples TRBV28 to TRBJ2-3; the D is unclear. The V end was cut by 5 bases, the J end by 4 bases, with 10 bases between. The CDR3 extends over 13 amino acids. Germline V CDR1 and CDR2: MDHEN, SYDVKM. The CDR3 sequence: CASSRPGADTQYF. CDR3 nucleotides: TGTGCCAGCAGTCGTCCTGGGGCAGATACGCAGTATTTT.

This rearrangement joins TRBV4-3 to TRBJ2-7; 9 bases line up with TRBD2. The V gene end was trimmed by 1 base and the J gene end by 3 bases; junction bases not matched to a gene: 4. CDR3 length: 15 amino acids. Germline CDR1 is LGHNA and CDR2 is YSLEER. CDR3 protein: CASSQVPSGNYEQYF. The CDR3 DNA is TGCGCCAGCAGCCAAGTTCCTAGCGGGAACTACGAGCAGTACTTC.

J is TRBJ1-5 and V is TRBV6-6; D is unresolved. V lost 6 bases, J lost 0 bases, and 3 bases lay in between. The CDR3 runs 12 residues. CDR1 and CDR2 from the germline V gene are MNHNY and SVGAGI (reference sequence). The CDR3 bases are TGTGCCAGCAGGGATAGCAATCAGCCCCAGCATTTT. This encodes CASRDSNQPQHF.